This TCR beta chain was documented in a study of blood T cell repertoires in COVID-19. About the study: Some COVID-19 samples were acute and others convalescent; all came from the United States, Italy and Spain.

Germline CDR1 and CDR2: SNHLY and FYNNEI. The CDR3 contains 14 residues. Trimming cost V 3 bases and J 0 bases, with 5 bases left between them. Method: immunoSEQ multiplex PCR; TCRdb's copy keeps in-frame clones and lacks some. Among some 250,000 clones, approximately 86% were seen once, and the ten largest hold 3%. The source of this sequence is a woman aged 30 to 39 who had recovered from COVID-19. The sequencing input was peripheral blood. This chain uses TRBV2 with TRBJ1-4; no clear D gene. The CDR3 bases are TGTGCCAGCAGTGACTATACAACTAATGAAAAACTGTTTTTT. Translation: CASSDYTTNEKLFF.